A selection of T cell receptor beta chains follows, all from one sample in a study of identical twins. TCRdb reanalysed the 5' RACE reads using MiXCR and keeps one entry per CDR3 protein. Among under 1 million distinct CDR3 sequences, around 12% were seen once, and the ten largest hold around 1.6%. Another study also made use of these data, one on yellow fever vaccine responses in identical twins.

Sequencing used PBMCs. The receptors come from a woman between 18 and 29 years old in good health. Both conserved end residues are part of each CDR3. The D gene is left open where the match is weak. Size is omitted from some rows. Given values are once, few, many or a class for expanded clones.

D gene,V gene,J gene,clone size,CDR3 protein,CDR3 DNA
TRBD2,TRBV12-3/TRBV12-4,TRBJ2-7,-,CASSFGLAVSSYEQYF,TGTGCCAGCAGTTTTGGACTAGCGGTCTCCTCCTACGAGCAGTACTTC
TRBD2,TRBV29-1,TRBJ2-1,-,CSVEKGLGTSGSASYNEQFF,TGCAGCGTTGAAAAGGGTCTAGGGACTAGCGGGAGTGCCTCCTACAATGAGCAGTTCTTC
TRBD1,TRBV4-1,TRBJ1-2,-,CASSQAGQGARGYTF,TGCGCCAGCAGCCAGGCGGGACAGGGGGCGCGGGGCTACACCTTC
TRBD1,TRBV27,TRBJ2-2,few,CASSLLGQGDTGELFF,TGTGCCAGCAGTTTACTGGGACAGGGAGACACCGGGGAGCTGTTTTTT
TRBD2,TRBV7-3,TRBJ2-1,many,CASSSSGYGRGYNEQFF,TGTGCCAGCAGCTCCAGTGGTTACGGGAGGGGATACAATGAGCAGTTCTTC
TRBD2,TRBV10-3,TRBJ2-3,few,CAISESGREEGDTQYF,TGTGCCATCAGTGAGTCGGGCCGGGAGGAGGGCGATACGCAGTATTTT
-,TRBV7-9,TRBJ2-3,-,CASSLFTVASTDTQYF,TGTGCCAGCAGCCTATTCACGGTAGCTAGCACAGATACGCAGTATTTT
-,TRBV5-1,TRBJ1-2,few,CASSSWTGGENGYTF,TGCGCCAGCAGCTCTTGGACCGGGGGGGAAAACGGCTACACCTTC
TRBD2,TRBV10-3,TRBJ2-1,-,CAISEWLAGGPHNEQFF,TGTGCCATCAGTGAGTGGTTAGCGGGAGGGCCACACAATGAGCAGTTCTTC
TRBD1,TRBV5-1,TRBJ2-3,few,CASKGTGGGTQYF,TGCGCCAGCAAGGGGACAGGGGGAGGCACGCAGTATTTT
-,TRBV12-3/TRBV12-4,TRBJ1-5,-,CASNLDTLNGHQPQHF,TGTGCCAGCAATCTCGACACCCTGAATGGGCATCAGCCCCAGCATTTT
-,TRBV12-3/TRBV12-4,TRBJ2-5,-,CASSSTSGGQTQYF,TGTGCCAGCAGTTCCACGTCGGGTGGGCAGACCCAGTACTTC
-,TRBV10-3,TRBJ1-2,few,CAIRSGEVYGYTF,TGTGCCATCAGGTCAGGGGAAGTCTATGGCTACACCTTC
TRBD1,TRBV10-3,TRBJ2-7,few,CAISDPTGGYEQYF,TGTGCCATCAGTGACCCGACAGGGGGCTACGAGCAGTACTTC
-,TRBV5-1,TRBJ2-2,few,CASSSKAANTGELFF,TGCGCCAGCAGCTCAAAAGCAGCGAACACCGGGGAGCTGTTTTTT
-,TRBV3-1,TRBJ1-4,few,CASSPNRDGLNEKLFF,TGTGCCAGCAGCCCCAACCGGGACGGACTTAATGAAAAACTGTTTTTT